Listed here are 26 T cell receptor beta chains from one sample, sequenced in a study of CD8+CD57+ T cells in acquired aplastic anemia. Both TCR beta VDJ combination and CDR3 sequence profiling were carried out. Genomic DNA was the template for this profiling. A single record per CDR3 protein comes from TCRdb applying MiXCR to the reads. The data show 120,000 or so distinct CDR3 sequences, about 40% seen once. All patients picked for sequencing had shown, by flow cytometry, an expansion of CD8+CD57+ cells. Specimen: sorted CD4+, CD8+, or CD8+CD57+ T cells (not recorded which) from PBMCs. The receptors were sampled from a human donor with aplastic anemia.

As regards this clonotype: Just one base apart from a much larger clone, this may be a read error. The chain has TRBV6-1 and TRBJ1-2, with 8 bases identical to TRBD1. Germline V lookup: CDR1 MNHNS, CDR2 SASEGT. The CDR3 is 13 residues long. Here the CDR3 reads CASSMDRAYGHTF. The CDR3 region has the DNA TGTGCCAGCAGTATGGACAGGGCCTATGGCCACACCTTC.

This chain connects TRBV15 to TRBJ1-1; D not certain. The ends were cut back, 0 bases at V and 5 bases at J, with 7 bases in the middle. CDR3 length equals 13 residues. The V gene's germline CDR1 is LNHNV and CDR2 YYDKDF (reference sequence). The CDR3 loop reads CATSRETQTEAFF. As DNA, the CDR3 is TGTGCCACCAGCAGAGAGACTCAAACTGAAGCTTTCTTT. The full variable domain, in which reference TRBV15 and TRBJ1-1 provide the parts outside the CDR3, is DAMVIQNPRYQVTQFGKPVTLSCSQTLNHNVMYWYQQKSSQAPKLLFHYYDKDFNNEADTPDNFQSRRPNTSFCFLDIRSPGLGDTAMYLCATSRETQTEAFFGQGTRLTVV.

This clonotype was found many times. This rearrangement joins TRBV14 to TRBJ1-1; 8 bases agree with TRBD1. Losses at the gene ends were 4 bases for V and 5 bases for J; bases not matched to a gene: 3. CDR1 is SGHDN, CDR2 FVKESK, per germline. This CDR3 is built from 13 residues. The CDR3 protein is CASSLDRETEAFF. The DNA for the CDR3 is TGTGCCAGCAGCCTGGACAGGGAAACTGAAGCTTTCTTT.

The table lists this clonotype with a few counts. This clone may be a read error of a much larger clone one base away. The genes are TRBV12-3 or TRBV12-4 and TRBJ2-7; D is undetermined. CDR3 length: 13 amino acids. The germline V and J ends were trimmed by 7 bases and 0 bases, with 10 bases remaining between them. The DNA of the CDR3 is TGTGCCAGCACCGTGGTCAGCTCCTACGAGCAGTACTTC. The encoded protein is CASTVVSSYEQYF.

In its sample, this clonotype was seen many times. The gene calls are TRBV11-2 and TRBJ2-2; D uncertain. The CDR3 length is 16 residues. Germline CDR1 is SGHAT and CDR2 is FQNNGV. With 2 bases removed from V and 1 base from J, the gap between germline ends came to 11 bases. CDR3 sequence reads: CASSLKSRLNTGELFF. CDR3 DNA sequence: TGTGCCAGCAGCTTAAAAAGCCGCCTGAACACCGGGGAGCTGTTTTTT.

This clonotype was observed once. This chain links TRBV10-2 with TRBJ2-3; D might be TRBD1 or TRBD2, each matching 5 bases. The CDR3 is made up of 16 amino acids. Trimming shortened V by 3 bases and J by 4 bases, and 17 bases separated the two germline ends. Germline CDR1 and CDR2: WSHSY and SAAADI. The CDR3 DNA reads TGCGCCAGCAGTGAAGCCTCTGGGGGAAGCGCAGATACGCAGTATTTT. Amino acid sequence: CASSEASGGSADTQYF.

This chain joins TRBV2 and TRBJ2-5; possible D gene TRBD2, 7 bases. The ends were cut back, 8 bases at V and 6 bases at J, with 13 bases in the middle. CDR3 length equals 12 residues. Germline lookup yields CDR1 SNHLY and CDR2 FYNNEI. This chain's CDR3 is CASGGASKTQYF. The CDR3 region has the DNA TGTGCCAGCGGGGGGGCCTCGAAGACCCAGTACTTC.

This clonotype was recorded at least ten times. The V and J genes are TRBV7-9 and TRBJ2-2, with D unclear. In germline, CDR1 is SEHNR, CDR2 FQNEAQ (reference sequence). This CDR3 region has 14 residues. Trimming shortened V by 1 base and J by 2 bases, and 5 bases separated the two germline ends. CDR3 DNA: TGTGCCAGCAGCTTAGGAGCCAACACCGGGGAGCTGTTTTTT. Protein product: CASSLGANTGELFF.

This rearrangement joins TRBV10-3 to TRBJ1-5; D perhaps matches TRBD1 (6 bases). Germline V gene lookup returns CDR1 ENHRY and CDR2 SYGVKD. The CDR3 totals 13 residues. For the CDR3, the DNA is TGTGCTTCTGGAGGGGGGGGCACTCAGCCCCAGCATTTT. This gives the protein CASGGGGTQPQHF.

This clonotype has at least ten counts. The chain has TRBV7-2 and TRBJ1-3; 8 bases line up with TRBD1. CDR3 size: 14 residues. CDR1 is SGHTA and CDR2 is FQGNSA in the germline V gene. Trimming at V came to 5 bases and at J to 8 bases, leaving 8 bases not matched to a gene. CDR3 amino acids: CASSPGQGTDTIYF. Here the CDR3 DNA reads TGTGCCAGCAGCCCTGGACAGGGTACGGACACCATATATTTT. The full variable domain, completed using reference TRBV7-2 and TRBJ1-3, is GAGVSQSPSNKVTEKGKDVELRCDPISGHTALYWYRQSLGQGLEFLIYFQGNSAPDKSGLPSDRFSAERTGGSVSTLTIQRTQQEDSAVYLCASSPGQGTDTIYFGEGSWLTVV.

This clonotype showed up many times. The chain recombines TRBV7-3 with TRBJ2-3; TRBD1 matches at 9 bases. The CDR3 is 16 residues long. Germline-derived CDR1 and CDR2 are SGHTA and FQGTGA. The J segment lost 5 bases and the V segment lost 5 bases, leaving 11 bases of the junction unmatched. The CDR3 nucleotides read TGTGCCAGCAGCCTCCTTCCGGGACAGGGAAAAGATACGCAGTATTTT. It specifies CASSLLPGQGKDTQYF. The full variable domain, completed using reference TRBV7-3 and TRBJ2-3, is GAGVSQTPSNKVTEKGKYVELRCDPISGHTALYWYRQSLGQGPEFLIYFQGTGAADDSGLPNDRFFAVRPEGSVSTLKIQRTERGDSAVYLCASSLLPGQGKDTQYFGPGTRLTVL.

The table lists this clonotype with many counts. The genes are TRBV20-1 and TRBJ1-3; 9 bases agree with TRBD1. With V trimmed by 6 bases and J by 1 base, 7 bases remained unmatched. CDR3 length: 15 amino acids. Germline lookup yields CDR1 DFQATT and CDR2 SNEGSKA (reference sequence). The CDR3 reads CSAKGQGASGNTIYF. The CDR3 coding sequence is TGCAGTGCGAAGGGACAGGGCGCATCTGGAAACACCATATATTTT.

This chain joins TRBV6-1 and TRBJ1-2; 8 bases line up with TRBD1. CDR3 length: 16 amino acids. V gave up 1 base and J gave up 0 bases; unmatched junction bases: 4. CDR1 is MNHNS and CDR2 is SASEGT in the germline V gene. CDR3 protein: CASSEGPGGSNYGYTF. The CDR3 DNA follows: TGTGCCAGCAGTGAAGGTCCAGGGGGCTCTAACTATGGCTACACCTTC.

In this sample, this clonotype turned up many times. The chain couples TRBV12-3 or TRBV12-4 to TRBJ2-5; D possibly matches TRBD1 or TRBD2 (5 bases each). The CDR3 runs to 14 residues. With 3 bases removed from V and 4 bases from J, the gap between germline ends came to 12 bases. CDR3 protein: CASSFWDRTETQYF. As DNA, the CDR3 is TGTGCCAGCAGTTTTTGGGACCGCACAGAGACCCAGTACTTC.

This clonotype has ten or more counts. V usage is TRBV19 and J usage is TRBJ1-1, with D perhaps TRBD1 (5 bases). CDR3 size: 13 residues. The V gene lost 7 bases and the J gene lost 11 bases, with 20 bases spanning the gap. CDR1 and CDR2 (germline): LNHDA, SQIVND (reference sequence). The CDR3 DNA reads TGTGCCAGTACAGATGGAGGGGCAATTTTGGCTTTCTTT. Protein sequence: CASTDGGAILAFF.

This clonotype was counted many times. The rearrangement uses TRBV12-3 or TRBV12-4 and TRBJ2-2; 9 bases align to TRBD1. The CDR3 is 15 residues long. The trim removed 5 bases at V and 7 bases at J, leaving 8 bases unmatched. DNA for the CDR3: TGTGCCAGCAGTCGCCGGACAGGGGACGGCGGGGAGCTGTTTTTT. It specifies CASSRRTGDGGELFF.

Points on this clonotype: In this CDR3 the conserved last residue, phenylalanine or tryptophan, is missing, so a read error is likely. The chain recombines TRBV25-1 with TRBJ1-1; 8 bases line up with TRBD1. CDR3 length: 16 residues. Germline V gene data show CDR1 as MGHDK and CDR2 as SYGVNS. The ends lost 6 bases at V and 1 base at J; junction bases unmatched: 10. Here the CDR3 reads CASSSPRTGQNTEAFL. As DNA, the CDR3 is TGTGCCAGCAGCTCACCCCGGACAGGGCAGAACACTGAAGCTTTCCTT.

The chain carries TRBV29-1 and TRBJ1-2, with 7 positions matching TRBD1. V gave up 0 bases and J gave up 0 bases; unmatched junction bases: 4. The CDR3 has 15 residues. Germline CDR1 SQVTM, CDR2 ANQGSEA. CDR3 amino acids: CSVEEQGIANYGYTF. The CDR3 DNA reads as TGCAGCGTTGAAGAACAGGGGATTGCTAACTATGGCTACACCTTC.

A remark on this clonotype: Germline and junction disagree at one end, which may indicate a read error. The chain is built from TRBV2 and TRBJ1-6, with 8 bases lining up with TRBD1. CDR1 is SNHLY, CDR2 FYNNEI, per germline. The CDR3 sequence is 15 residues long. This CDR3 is CASNDTGGYNSPPHF. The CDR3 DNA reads TGTGCCAGCAACGACACAGGGGGTTATAATTCACCCCCCCACTTT.

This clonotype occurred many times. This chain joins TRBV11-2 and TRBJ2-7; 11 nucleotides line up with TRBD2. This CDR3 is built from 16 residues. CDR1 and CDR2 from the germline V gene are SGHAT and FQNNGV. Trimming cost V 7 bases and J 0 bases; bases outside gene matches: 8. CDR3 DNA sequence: TGTGCCAGCATCCCCCGGACTAGCGGGTACTCCTACGAGCAGTACGTC. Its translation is CASIPRTSGYSYEQYV.

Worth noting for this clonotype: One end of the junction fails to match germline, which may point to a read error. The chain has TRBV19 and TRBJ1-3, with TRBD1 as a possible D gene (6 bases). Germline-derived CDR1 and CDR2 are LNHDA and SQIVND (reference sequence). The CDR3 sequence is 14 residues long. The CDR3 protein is CASSYRDSGSTIYF. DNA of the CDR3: TGTGCCAGTTCTTACAGGGACTCTGGAAGCACCATATATTTT.

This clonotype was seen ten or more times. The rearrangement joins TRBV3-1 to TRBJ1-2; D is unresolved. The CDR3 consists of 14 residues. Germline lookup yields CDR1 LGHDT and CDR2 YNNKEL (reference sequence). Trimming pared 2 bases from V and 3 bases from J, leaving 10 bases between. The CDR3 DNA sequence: TGTGCCAGCAGCCAATCGGGAGGTCACTATGGCTACACCTTC. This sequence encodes CASSQSGGHYGYTF.

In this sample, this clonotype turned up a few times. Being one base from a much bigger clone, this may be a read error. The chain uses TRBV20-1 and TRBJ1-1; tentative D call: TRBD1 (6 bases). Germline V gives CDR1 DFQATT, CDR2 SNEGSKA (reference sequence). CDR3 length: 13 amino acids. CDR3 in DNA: TGCAGTGCTATACAGGGACCTGGAACTGGAGCTTTCTTT. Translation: CSAIQGPGTGAFF.

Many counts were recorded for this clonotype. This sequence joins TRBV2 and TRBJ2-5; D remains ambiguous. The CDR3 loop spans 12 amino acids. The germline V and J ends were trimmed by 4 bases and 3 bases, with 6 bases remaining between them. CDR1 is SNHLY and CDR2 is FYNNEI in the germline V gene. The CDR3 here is CASSVTEETQYF. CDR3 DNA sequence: TGTGCCAGCAGTGTGACGGAAGAGACCCAGTACTTC.

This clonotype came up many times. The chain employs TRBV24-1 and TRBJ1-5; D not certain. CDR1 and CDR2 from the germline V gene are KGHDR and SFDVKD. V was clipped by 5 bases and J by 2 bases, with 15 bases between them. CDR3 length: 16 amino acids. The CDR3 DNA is TGTGCCACCAGTGGCTATGGAAGGGAACGCAATCAGCCCCAGCATTTT. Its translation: CATSGYGRERNQPQHF.

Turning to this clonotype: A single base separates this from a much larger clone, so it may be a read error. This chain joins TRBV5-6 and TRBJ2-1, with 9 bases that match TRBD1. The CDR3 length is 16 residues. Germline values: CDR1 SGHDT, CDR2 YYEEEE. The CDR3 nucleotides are TGTGCCAGCAGCCGTGGAGGGACAGGGAACTACAGTGAGCAGTTCTTC. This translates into CASSRGGTGNYSEQFF.